The 10 T cell receptor beta chains given below trace back to one sample, sequenced in a study of neurological immune-mediated disorders. A single record per CDR3 protein comes from TCRdb applying MiXCR to the 5' RACE reads. The sample holds about 52,000 distinct CDR3 sequences, less than 4% seen once. Sequenced: PBMCs. The receptors shown here come from a man aged 55 to 70 with multiple sclerosis.

This clonotype has ten or more counts. This chain connects TRBV12-3 or TRBV12-4 to TRBJ2-1, with D perhaps matching TRBD2 (6 bases). V was cut by 6 bases and J by 9 bases, with 24 bases left in between. The CDR3 spans 16 residues. The DNA of the CDR3 is TGTGCCAGCAGCATCGTCGGCGGGGAGGATAAGGGTGAGCAGTTCTTC. It encodes CASSIVGGEDKGEQFF.

This clonotype was detected many times. The V call is TRBV5-1, the J call TRBJ1-3; 7 nucleotides match TRBD1. The CDR3 totals 15 residues. V was pared by 4 bases and J by 2 bases, with 6 bases of the junction left unmatched. CDR1 is SGHRS and CDR2 is YFSETQ in the germline V gene. The DNA for the CDR3 is TGCGCCAGCAGCCTGACAGGGAATGCTGGAAACACCATATATTTT. Protein: CASSLTGNAGNTIYF.

This clonotype was counted once. This chain joins TRBV11-2 and TRBJ1-3; D possibly corresponds to TRBD1 (6 bases). Germline assignment: CDR1 SGHAT and CDR2 FQNNGV. Trimming took 3 bases from V and 5 from J, leaving 17 bases between them. There are 16 residues in the CDR3. The CDR3 protein is CASSLPTDRERNTIYF. The CDR3 bases are TGTGCCAGCAGCTTGCCTACGGACAGAGAGAGAAACACCATATATTTT.

This clonotype was counted at least ten times. V usage is TRBV2 and J usage is TRBJ1-4; no clear D gene. From germline, CDR1 is SNHLY and CDR2 FYNNEI. The CDR3 runs 15 residues. The V and J ends lost 4 bases and 2 bases respectively, with 11 bases between them. CDR3 nucleotide sequence: TGTGCCAGCAGTGTGGAGTCAGCTACTAATGAAAAACTGTTTTTT. Encoded protein: CASSVESATNEKLFF.

This clonotype was seen repeatedly, ten times or more. The chain recombines TRBV27 with TRBJ2-5; 7 positions agree with TRBD1. Germline CDR1 MNHEY, CDR2 SMNVEV (reference sequence). With V trimmed by 4 bases and J by 5 bases, 10 bases remained unmatched. CDR3 length equals 15 residues. The CDR3 sequence: CASSYRTGPMETQYF. DNA of the CDR3: TGTGCCAGCAGTTACAGGACAGGCCCCATGGAGACCCAGTACTTC.

This clonotype was seen repeatedly, ten times or more. CDR3 sequence reads: CAISDYTLAGVTGANVLTF. The CDR3 region has the DNA TGTGCCATCAGTGACTATACACTAGCGGGAGTCACTGGGGCCAACGTCCTGACTTTC. The chain links TRBV10-3 to TRBJ2-6; 11 bases map to TRBD2. The CDR3 is made up of 19 amino acids. The germline gives CDR1 ENHRY, CDR2 SYGVKD. The J segment lost 2 bases and the V segment lost 3 bases, leaving 9 bases of the junction unmatched.

This clonotype appeared many times. V is TRBV7-2 and J is TRBJ2-1; D gene unclear. This CDR3 spans 16 amino acids. Germline V gene lookup returns CDR1 SGHTA and CDR2 FQGNSA. The V and J ends lost 4 bases and 7 bases respectively, with 20 bases between them. CDR3 nucleotide sequence: TGTGCCAGCAGCTACGGACCAGGCATAAAGGGAAATGAGCAGTTCTTC. Translation gives CASSYGPGIKGNEQFF.

This clonotype was observed at least ten times. This rearrangement joins TRBV9 to TRBJ2-2; D unclear. The CDR3 covers 16 residues. Germline CDR1 and CDR2: SGDLS and YYNGEE. Trimming stripped 1 base from V and 4 bases from J, with 14 bases between. CDR3 DNA: TGTGCCAGCAGCGTAAACCTAGGGTTCAGCACCGGGGAGCTGTTTTTT. It encodes CASSVNLGFSTGELFF.

In this sample, this clonotype turned up a few times. This chain links TRBV20-1 with TRBJ2-7; D not resolved. Germline CDR1 and CDR2: DFQATT and SNEGSKA (reference sequence). CDR3 size: 13 residues. V shed 0 bases and J shed 1 base, with 7 bases lying between them. The CDR3: CSARDLQSYEQYF. The CDR3 DNA reads TGCAGTGCTAGAGATCTTCAGTCCTACGAGCAGTACTTC.

Concerning this clonotype itself: Possible read error: a much larger clone is one base away. A read error is likely, as this CDR3 ends without the conserved phenylalanine or tryptophan. The chain is built from TRBV12-3 or TRBV12-4 and TRBJ2-5; D might be TRBD1 (5 bases). The CDR3 loop spans 13 amino acids. Trimming cost V 6 bases and J 4 bases, with 12 bases left between them. In DNA form, the CDR3 reads TGTGCCAGCAGCCCGACAGCCTCAGAGACCCAGTACTGC. It is translated as CASSPTASETQYC.